These 21 T cell receptor beta chains came from one sample sequenced in a study of beta chain features in type 1 diabetes (dated by TCRdb to between 2017 and 2018). Library method: the immunoSEQ multiplex PCR assay. The entire amount of isolated RNA was reverse transcribed using the High Capacity cDNA Reverse Transcription Kit, so the sequenced TCRB transcripts were expressed ones. Imported from immuneACCESS, the table was reduced by TCRdb to in-frame sequences with V and J called. These copies leave out some clones; in studies compared against another copy, an unresolved V gene accounts for under half, and the cause of the remainder is not known. For this sample there are about 900,000 clones; roughly 15% appear just once. 0.023% of the sample is in the top ten clones. The sequenced sample was naive CD4+ T cells from blood. Taken with the paper, the label for cell subset or site translates to: true naive CD4+ T cells. These receptors were obtained from a woman aged 18-29 years in good health.

This clone was recorded a few times. This chain links TRBV5-1 with TRBJ2-3, with TRBD1 identical over 10 bases. Germline lookup yields CDR1 SGHRS and CDR2 YFSETQ. V was clipped by 3 bases and J by 4 bases; unmatched bases: 14. CDR3 length: 18 amino acids. Here the CDR3 DNA reads TGCGCCAGCAGCTCATCGCCGACCGGGACAGGGGCATCAGATACGCAGTATTTT. Its protein is CASSSSPTGTGASDTQYF.

The CDR3 DNA sequence: TGTGCCAGCAGAACAGGGCCGCCAAGCGCCCAGTACTTC. Amino acid sequence: CASRTGPPSAQYF. This rearrangement joins TRBV6-6 to TRBJ2-5; perhaps TRBD1 as D (6 bases). V was trimmed by 6 bases and J by 9 bases, leaving 17 bases between them. CDR3 length equals 13 residues. The germline V gene encodes CDR1 MNHNY and CDR2 SVGAGI (reference sequence).

This clone was seen only a few times. This chain joins TRBV5-1 and TRBJ2-7; perhaps TRBD1 as D (6 bases). Trimming stripped 1 base from V and 4 bases from J, with 12 bases between. Germline V gives CDR1 SGHRS, CDR2 YFSETQ. This CDR3 spans 14 amino acids. The CDR3 region is CASSLQGPLYEQYF. The CDR3 coding sequence is TGCGCCAGCAGCTTGCAGGGGCCCCTTTACGAGCAGTACTTC.

In this sample, this clone turned up a few times. The chain couples TRBV11-2 to TRBJ2-7, with TRBD2 identical over 8 bases. The V segment lost 1 base and the J segment 1 base; nucleotides outside the gene matches: 6. The CDR3 totals 16 residues. From germline, CDR1 is SGHAT and CDR2 FQNNGV. Written as DNA, the CDR3 is TGTGCCAGCAGCTTAGTAGTCACTAGCGGATCCTACGAGCAGTACTTC. As protein: CASSLVVTSGSYEQYF.

J is TRBJ2-3 and V is TRBV7-2, with D maybe TRBD1 (6 bases). Per germline, CDR1 SGHTA and CDR2 FQGNSA. The germline V and J ends were trimmed by 0 bases and 2 bases, with 18 bases remaining between them. The CDR3 has 18 amino acids. CDR3 in DNA: TGTGCCAGCAGCTTAGCGCCGGGACACTCGAAACTCACAGATACGCAGTATTTT. The encoded protein is CASSLAPGHSKLTDTQYF.

In its sample, this clone was seen a few times. The genes are TRBV6-5 and TRBJ1-5, with unresolved D. The germline V gene encodes CDR1 MNHEY and CDR2 SVGAGI. The CDR3 spans 13 residues. V was trimmed by 0 bases and J by 6 bases, leaving 6 bases between them. In DNA form, the CDR3 reads TGTGCCAGCAGTTACTCGAGGAGTCAGCCCCAGCATTTT. Protein product: CASSYSRSQPQHF.

This clone appeared a few times. V and J are TRBV11-1 and TRBJ2-5, with D possibly matching TRBD1 (5 bases). This CDR3 is 13 amino acids long. Trimming stripped 6 bases from V and 1 base from J, with 9 bases between. From germline, CDR1 is SGHAT and CDR2 FQDESV (reference sequence). The CDR3 DNA is TGTGCCAGCAGACCTAGGGGCCAAGAGACCCAGTACTTC. Translation gives CASRPRGQETQYF.

CDR3 nucleotide sequence: TGTGCCAGCAGTGAAGGGGGCGCGGGGTCCTACGAGCAGTACTTC. It yields the protein CASSEGGAGSYEQYF. The gene calls are TRBV6-1 and TRBJ2-7; a weak D match, TRBD2 (6 bases). Germline-derived CDR1 and CDR2 are MNHNS and SASEGT. There are 15 residues in the CDR3. V lost 1 base, J lost 1 base, and 11 bases lay in between.

This clone appeared a single time. V and J are TRBV18 and TRBJ2-5; D gene unclear. CDR3 length: 15 residues. V lost 1 base to trimming and J lost 5 bases, with 14 bases between them. The germline V gene encodes CDR1 KGHSH and CDR2 LQKENI. The CDR3 nucleotides read TGTGCCAGCTCACCACTTCTGAACGACGGGGAGACCCAGTACTTC. Translating it yields CASSPLLNDGETQYF.

Points on this clone: Distinct nucleotide sequences in the sample also encode this CDR3. The chain combines TRBV27 with TRBJ2-2; the D gene is possibly TRBD1 (5 bases). V lost 2 bases and J 4 bases, leaving 5 bases between the germline ends. Germline values: CDR1 MNHEY, CDR2 SMNVEV (reference sequence). The CDR3 length is 13 residues. CDR3 loop: CASSLQGTGELFF. In DNA, the CDR3 is TGTGCCAGCAGTTTACAGGGCACCGGGGAGCTGTTTTTT.

This clone was seen more than once but under ten times. The chain recombines TRBV7-6 with TRBJ2-2; TRBD2 aligns across 12 bases. The CDR3 has 18 amino acids. The germline CDR1 and CDR2 sequences are SGHVS and FNYEAQ. The V segment lost 1 base and the J segment 0 bases; nucleotides outside the gene matches: 3. CDR3 bases: TGTGCCAGCAGCTTAGGACTAGCGGGGGCGACGAACACCGGGGAGCTGTTTTTT. Its translation: CASSLGLAGATNTGELFF.

In regard to this clone: This specimen includes other DNA sequences encoding the same CDR3. This chain connects TRBV27 to TRBJ2-6, with D unresolved. CDR1 MNHEY and CDR2 SMNVEV come from the germline V gene (reference sequence). This CDR3 contains 15 residues. Deletions cut 3 bases from V and 1 base from J, with 7 bases between. The CDR3 sequence: CASSFSGSGANVLTF. The CDR3 nucleotides read TGTGCCAGCAGTTTTTCTGGATCTGGGGCCAACGTCCTGACTTTC. Full variable domain (rest looked up from reference TRBV27 and TRBJ2-6): EAQVTQNPRYLITVTGKKLTVTCSQNMNHEYMSWYRQDPGLGLRQIYYSMNVEVTDKGDVPEGYKVSRKEKRNFPLILESPSPNQTSLYFCASSFSGSGANVLTFGAGSRLTVL.

Remarks on this clone: This specimen includes other DNA sequences encoding the same CDR3. This chain connects TRBV29-1 to TRBJ1-5; TRBD1 aligns across 7 bases. The J segment lost 7 bases and the V segment lost 6 bases, leaving 9 bases of the junction unmatched. CDR1 is SQVTM, CDR2 ANQGSEA, per germline. This CDR3 region has 13 residues. The CDR3 protein is CSVAITGEQPQHF. DNA for the CDR3: TGCAGCGTCGCGATTACAGGGGAACAGCCCCAGCATTTT.

V is TRBV5-6 and J is TRBJ2-1, with 16 bases lining up with TRBD2. The CDR3 has 17 amino acids. J was trimmed by 6 bases and V by 4 bases; bases with no gene match: 7. The V gene's germline CDR1 is SGHDT and CDR2 YYEEEE. CDR3 sequence: CASSDGTSGRAGNEQFF. The CDR3 coding sequence is TGTGCCAGCAGCGACGGGACTAGCGGGAGGGCGGGCAATGAGCAGTTCTTC.

V gene TRBV19 combines with J gene TRBJ2-7, with 7 bases lining up with TRBD1. Trimming removed 4 bases from V and 2 bases from J; junction bases left unmatched: 11. Germline V gene lookup returns CDR1 LNHDA and CDR2 SQIVND (reference sequence). This CDR3 region has 16 residues. The CDR3 DNA sequence: TGTGCCAGTAGTACTCCCTCCCGGGACAGAACCTACGAGCAGTACTTC. The encoded protein is CASSTPSRDRTYEQYF.

The chain combines TRBV28 with TRBJ2-1; D may be TRBD2 (5 bases). Trimming took off 8 bases at V and 2 bases at J, with 19 bases between the two ends. This CDR3 has 16 residues. Germline assignment: CDR1 MDHEN and CDR2 SYDVKM. The CDR3 region is CASGFLGSETYNEQFF. Here the CDR3 DNA reads TGTGCCAGCGGATTCCTTGGGAGCGAAACCTACAATGAGCAGTTCTTC.

The V gene is TRBV27, the J gene TRBJ2-2, with 11 bases identical to TRBD2. Germline loops: CDR1 MNHEY, CDR2 SMNVEV (reference sequence). The CDR3 totals 15 residues. The V and J ends lost 6 bases and 4 bases, in that order; junction bases with no gene match: 4. CDR3 amino acids: CASRLAGGPTGELFF. CDR3 DNA sequence: TGTGCCAGCAGATTAGCGGGAGGGCCCACCGGGGAGCTGTTTTTT.

V usage is TRBV7-2 and J usage is TRBJ2-4, with 7 bases lining up with TRBD1. In germline, CDR1 is SGHTA, CDR2 FQGNSA. V was pared by 5 bases and J by 3 bases, with 10 bases of the junction left unmatched. The CDR3 has 16 amino acids. The DNA of the CDR3 is TGTGCCAGCAGCAGCCTGACAGGGCAGCTCAAAAACATTCAGTACTTC. It translates to CASSSLTGQLKNIQYF.

The chain couples TRBV7-2 to TRBJ2-5; unclear D gene. Germline V gene lookup returns CDR1 SGHTA and CDR2 FQGNSA. Deletions cut 6 bases from V and 4 bases from J, with 12 bases between. The CDR3 length is 13 residues. As DNA, the CDR3 is TGTGCCAGCAGTTCCGGGTGGCGAGAGACCCAGTACTTC. Translating it yields CASSSGWRETQYF.

J is TRBJ2-2 and V is TRBV5-1; D gene unclear. Trimming left V 3 bases short and J 7 bases short, with 10 bases between. CDR1 SGHRS and CDR2 YFSETQ come from the germline V gene. The CDR3 is made up of 13 amino acids. Here the CDR3 DNA reads TGCGCCAGCAGCTCAGGATATGTCGGGGAGCTGTTTTTT. Translation: CASSSGYVGELFF.

The chain carries TRBV6-5 and TRBJ1-1; tentatively, D is TRBD1 (6 bases). Per the germline V gene, CDR1 is MNHEY and CDR2 is SVGAGI. The CDR3 runs 15 residues. V gave up 9 bases and J gave up 0 bases, with 17 bases separating them. CDR3 sequence: CASNRDYRMNTEAFF. The CDR3 nucleotides read TGTGCCAGTAACAGGGATTATCGTATGAACACTGAAGCTTTCTTT.